The rows below give T cell receptor beta chains drawn from one sample of a study of cytomegalovirus exposure and HLA in healthy donors. The protocol was immunoSEQ multiplex PCR, while the TCRdb copy is restricted to in-frame clones and leaves out a portion. Here the sample spans 150,000 to 180,000 clones, 86% being singletons. Sequencing was done on a sample of PBMCs. The source of these receptors is a man aged 18-30 years in good health and CMV-seropositive. Each CDR3 is given with its conserved first and last residue. D genes are given only for firm matches. Rows give clone size only sometimes, using once, few, many, or a class for an expanded clone.

d_gene	len	v_gene	j_gene	abundance	CDR3nt	CDR3aa
TRBD1	13	TRBV7-2	TRBJ2-7	medium-sized	TGTGCCAGCAGCCCGAACAGGGGTAACGAGCAGTACTTC	CASSPNRGNEQYF
NA	16	TRBV6-5	TRBJ2-2	NA	TGTGCCAGCAGTTACCCTCGGGGAGGAGGCACCGGGGAGCTGTTTTTT	CASSYPRGGGTGELFF
TRBD1	14	TRBV6-1	TRBJ1-4	NA	TGTGCCAGCAAACAGGGGGTATTCAATGAAAAACTGTTTTTT	CASKQGVFNEKLFF
TRBD1	16	TRBV2	TRBJ1-5	once	TGTGCCAGCAGTGTCGGGACAGCTCATAGCAATCAGCCCCAGCATTTT	CASSVGTAHSNQPQHF
TRBD2	16	TRBV7-2	TRBJ2-7	NA	TGTGCCAGCAGCTCCTGGGGGACTAGCCGAGCCGAAAAGCAGTACTTC	CASSSWGTSRAEKQYF
NA	12	TRBV30	TRBJ2-7	NA	TGTGCCTGGAGTGTACTAGGCAACGAGCAGTACTTC	CAWSVLGNEQYF
TRBD2	15	TRBV11-1	TRBJ2-7	NA	TGTGCCAGCAGCTTAAGACTAGCGGAGATCTACGAGCAGTACTTC	CASSLRLAEIYEQYF
TRBD2	16	TRBV7-2	TRBJ2-7	NA	TGTGCCAGCAGCTTAGCGGCTAGCGGGGTTATTTACGAGCAGTACTTC	CASSLAASGVIYEQYF
NA	15	TRBV27	TRBJ2-3	NA	TGTGCCAGCTCAAAGCCGGGACTCAACACAGATACGCAGTATTTT	CASSKPGLNTDTQYF
NA	17	TRBV4-3	TRBJ2-1	NA	TGCGCCAGCAGCCAAGAAGATTTAGAGCCGGGGAACAATGAGCAGTTCTTC	CASSQEDLEPGNNEQFF
NA	16	TRBV5-4	TRBJ1-5	NA	TGTGCCAGCAGCTTGGCCGGACAAGCCGGGAATCAGCCCCAGCATTTT	CASSLAGQAGNQPQHF
NA	14	TRBV9	TRBJ1-1	NA	TGTGCCAGCAGCGCATGGGACAAATACACTGAAGCTTTCTTT	CASSAWDKYTEAFF
TRBD2	16	TRBV19	TRBJ2-7	NA	TGTGCCAGTAGTATAGGCCGGACTAGCGGGGGTTACGAGCAGTACTTC	CASSIGRTSGGYEQYF
TRBD1	15	TRBV6-5	TRBJ2-1	NA	TGTGCCAGCAGTACCCGGGACAGGACTTTAGATGAGCAGTTCTTC	CASSTRDRTLDEQFF
NA	15	TRBV11-2	TRBJ2-1	once	TGTGCCAGCAGCCTCAGCGCTAGCTCCTACAATGAGCAGTTCTTC	CASSLSASSYNEQFF
NA	13	TRBV18	TRBJ1-4	NA	TGTGCCAGCTCGGAGGGGCGCAATGAAAAACTGTTTTTT	CASSEGRNEKLFF
NA	14	TRBV18	TRBJ2-7	NA	TGTGCCAGCTCACCCGGGGGTCCCCTTAGGGAGCAGTACTTC	CASSPGGPLREQYF
TRBD1	14	TRBV25-1	TRBJ2-7	few	TGTGCCACTACTACAGGGGAGAGCAACTACGAGCAGTACTTC	CATTTGESNYEQYF
TRBD1	18	TRBV7-6	TRBJ2-7	NA	TGTGCCAGCAGCTTATACCGGGGAGGACAGGGAAGGTCCTACGAGCAGTACTTC	CASSLYRGGQGRSYEQYF
TRBD1	14	TRBV18	TRBJ1-1	NA	TGTGCCAGCTCACCGAACAGGGGGAACACTGAAGCTTTCTTT	CASSPNRGNTEAFF
TRBD1	15	TRBV6-6	TRBJ1-4	NA	TGTGCCAGCAGTTACGGGGACAGGGGGCGAGAAAAACTGTTTTTT	CASSYGDRGREKLFF
TRBD1	15	TRBV27	TRBJ1-2	NA	TGTGCCAGCAGTTCCCCCGGGGGATTAGGGGGCGGCTACACCTTC	CASSSPGGLGGGYTF
TRBD1	15	TRBV18	TRBJ1-4	NA	TGTGCCAGCTCAGGACAGGCTGCAACTAATGAAAAACTGTTTTTT	CASSGQAATNEKLFF
NA	17	TRBV7-2	TRBJ2-7	NA	TGTGCCAGCAGCTTAGCGCCGGTTGGAGGGGGGGCCGGGGAGCAGTACTTC	CASSLAPVGGGAGEQYF
NA	14	TRBV5-6	TRBJ2-5	NA	TGTGCCAGCAGCTTGGTCGCAGGGAGGGAGACCCAGTACTTC	CASSLVAGRETQYF
NA	16	TRBV7-2	TRBJ2-7	NA	TGTGCCAGCAGCCTTGGGGTTAGCGCGTACTCCTACGAGCAGTACTTC	CASSLGVSAYSYEQYF
TRBD2	16	TRBV30	TRBJ2-3	NA	TGTGCCTGGATCTGGACTAGCGGGGGTTCCGGAGATACGCAGTATTTT	CAWIWTSGGSGDTQYF
NA	15	TRBV19	TRBJ1-5	NA	TGTGCCAGTAGTTGGGCAGTAACAAGCAATCAGCCCCAGCATTTT	CASSWAVTSNQPQHF
NA	18	TRBV4-3	TRBJ2-2	NA	TGCGCCAGCAGCCAAGATTACCTCCTAGCGAGGGGTACCGGGGAGCTGTTTTTT	CASSQDYLLARGTGELFF
NA	10	TRBV6-5	TRBJ2-1	NA	TGTGCCAGCAGTTACCCTCTTCAGTTCTTC	CASSYPLQFF
NA	12	TRBV29-1	TRBJ2-5	NA	TGCAGCGCCAGGGGTATTCAAGAGACCCAGTACTTC	CSARGIQETQYF
TRBD2	14	TRBV7-9	TRBJ2-1	NA	TGTGCCAGCATTCGGGAGGGCCCCTACAATGAGCAGTTCTTC	CASIREGPYNEQFF
TRBD2	16	TRBV18	TRBJ2-7	NA	TGTGCCAGCTCACCGACAGCGGGGGGGCCTTCCTACGAGCAGTACTTC	CASSPTAGGPSYEQYF